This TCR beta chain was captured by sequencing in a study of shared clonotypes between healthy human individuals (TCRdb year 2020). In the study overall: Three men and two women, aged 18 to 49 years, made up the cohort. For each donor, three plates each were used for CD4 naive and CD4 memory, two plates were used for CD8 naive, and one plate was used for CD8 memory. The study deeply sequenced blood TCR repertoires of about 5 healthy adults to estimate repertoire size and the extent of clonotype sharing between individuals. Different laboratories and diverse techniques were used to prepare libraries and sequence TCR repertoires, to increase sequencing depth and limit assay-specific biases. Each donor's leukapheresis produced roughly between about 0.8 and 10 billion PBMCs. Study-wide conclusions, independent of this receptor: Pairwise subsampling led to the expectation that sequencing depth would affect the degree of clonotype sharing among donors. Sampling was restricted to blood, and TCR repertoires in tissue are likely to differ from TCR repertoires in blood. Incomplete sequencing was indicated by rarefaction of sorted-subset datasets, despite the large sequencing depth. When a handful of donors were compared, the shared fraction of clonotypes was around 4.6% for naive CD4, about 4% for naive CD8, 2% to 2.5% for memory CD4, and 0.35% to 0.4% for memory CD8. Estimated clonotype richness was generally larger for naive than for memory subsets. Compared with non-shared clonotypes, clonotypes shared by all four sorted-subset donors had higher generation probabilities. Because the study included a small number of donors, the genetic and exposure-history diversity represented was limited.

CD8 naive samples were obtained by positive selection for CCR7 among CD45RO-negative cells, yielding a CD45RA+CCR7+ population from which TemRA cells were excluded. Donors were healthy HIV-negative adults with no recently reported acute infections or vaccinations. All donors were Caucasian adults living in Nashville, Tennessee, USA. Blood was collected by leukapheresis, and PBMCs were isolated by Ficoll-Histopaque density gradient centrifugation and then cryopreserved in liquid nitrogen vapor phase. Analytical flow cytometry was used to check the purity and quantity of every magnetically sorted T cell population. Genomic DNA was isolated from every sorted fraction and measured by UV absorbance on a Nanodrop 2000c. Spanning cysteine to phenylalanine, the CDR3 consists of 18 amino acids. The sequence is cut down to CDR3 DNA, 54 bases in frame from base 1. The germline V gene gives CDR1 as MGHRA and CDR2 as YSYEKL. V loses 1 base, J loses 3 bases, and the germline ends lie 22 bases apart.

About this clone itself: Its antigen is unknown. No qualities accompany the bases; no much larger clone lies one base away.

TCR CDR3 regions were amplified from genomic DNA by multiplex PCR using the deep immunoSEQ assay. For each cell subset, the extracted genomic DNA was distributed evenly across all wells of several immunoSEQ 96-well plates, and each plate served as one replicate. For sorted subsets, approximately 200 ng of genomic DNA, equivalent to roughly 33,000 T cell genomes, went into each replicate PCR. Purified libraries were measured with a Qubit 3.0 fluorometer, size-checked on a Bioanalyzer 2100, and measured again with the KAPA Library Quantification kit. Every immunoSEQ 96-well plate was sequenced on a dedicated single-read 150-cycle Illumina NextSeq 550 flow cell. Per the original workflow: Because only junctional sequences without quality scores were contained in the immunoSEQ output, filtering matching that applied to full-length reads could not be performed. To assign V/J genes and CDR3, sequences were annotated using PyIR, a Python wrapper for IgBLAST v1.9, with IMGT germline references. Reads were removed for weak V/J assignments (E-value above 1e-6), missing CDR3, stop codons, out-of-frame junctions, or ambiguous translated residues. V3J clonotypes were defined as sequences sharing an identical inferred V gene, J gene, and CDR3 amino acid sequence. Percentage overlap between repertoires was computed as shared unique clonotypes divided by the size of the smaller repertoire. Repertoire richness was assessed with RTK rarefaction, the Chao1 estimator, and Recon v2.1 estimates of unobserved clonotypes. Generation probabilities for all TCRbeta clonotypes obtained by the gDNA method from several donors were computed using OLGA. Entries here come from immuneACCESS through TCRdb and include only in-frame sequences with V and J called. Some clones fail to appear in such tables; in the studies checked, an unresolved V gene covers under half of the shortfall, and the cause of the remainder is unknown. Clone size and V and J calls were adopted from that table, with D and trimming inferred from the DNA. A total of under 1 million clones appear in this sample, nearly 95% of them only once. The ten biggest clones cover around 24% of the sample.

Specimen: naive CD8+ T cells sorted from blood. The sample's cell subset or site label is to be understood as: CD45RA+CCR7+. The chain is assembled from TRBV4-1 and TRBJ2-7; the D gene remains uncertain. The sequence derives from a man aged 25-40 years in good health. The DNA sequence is TGCGCCAGCAGCCAAGTTGAAGGACCCAACGCAAAGTACTACGAGCAGTACTTC. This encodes CASSQVEGPNAKYYEQYF.